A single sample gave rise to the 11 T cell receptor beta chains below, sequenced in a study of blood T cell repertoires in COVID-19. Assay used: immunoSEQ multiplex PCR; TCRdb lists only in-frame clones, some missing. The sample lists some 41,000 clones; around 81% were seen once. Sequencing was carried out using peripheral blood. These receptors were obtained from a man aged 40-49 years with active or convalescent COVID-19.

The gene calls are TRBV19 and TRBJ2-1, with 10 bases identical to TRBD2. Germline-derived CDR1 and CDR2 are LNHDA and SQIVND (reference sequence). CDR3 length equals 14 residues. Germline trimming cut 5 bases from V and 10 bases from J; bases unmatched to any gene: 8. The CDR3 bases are TGTGCCAGTAGTCCTAGCGGGGGCCTGTGGGAGCAGTTCTTC. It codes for CASSPSGGLWEQFF. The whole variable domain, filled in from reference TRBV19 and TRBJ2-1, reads DGGITQSPKYLFRKEGQNVTLSCEQNLNHDAMYWYRQDPGQGLRLIYYSQIVNDFQKGDIAEGYSVSREKKESFPLTVTSAQKNPTAFYLCASSPSGGLWEQFFGPGTRLTVL.

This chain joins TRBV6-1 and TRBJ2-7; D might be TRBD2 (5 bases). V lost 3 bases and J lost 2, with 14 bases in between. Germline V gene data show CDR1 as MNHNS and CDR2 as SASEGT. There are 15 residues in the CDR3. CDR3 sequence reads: CASSERAERTYEQYF. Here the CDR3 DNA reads TGTGCCAGCAGTGAGAGGGCGGAGCGAACCTACGAGCAGTACTTC.

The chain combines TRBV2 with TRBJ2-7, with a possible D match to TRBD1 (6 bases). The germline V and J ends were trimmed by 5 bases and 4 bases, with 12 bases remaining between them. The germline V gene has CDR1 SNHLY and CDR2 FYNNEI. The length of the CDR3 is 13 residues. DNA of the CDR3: TGTGCCAGCAGTTGGCCAGGGGTATACGAGCAGTACTTC. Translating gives CASSWPGVYEQYF.

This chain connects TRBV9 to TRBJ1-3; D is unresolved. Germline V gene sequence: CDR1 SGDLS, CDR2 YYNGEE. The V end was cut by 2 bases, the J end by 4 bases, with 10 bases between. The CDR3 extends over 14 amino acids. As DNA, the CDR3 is TGTGCCAGCAGCGTGACTTTGTCGGGAAACACCATATATTTT. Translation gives CASSVTLSGNTIYF.

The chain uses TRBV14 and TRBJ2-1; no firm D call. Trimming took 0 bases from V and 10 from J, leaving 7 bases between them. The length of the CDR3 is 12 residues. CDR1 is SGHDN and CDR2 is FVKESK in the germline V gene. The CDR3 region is CASSQDVREQFF. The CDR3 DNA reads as TGTGCCAGCAGCCAAGATGTTCGGGAGCAGTTCTTC.

CDR3 coding DNA: TGTGCCAGCAGCGAGATTCCCTTACCGTCAGGCGCCCTCAATGAGCAGTTCTTC. Amino acids: CASSEIPLPSGALNEQFF. J is TRBJ2-1 and V is TRBV14; D uncertain. The CDR3 length is 18 residues. The V gene lost 5 bases and the J gene lost 6 bases, with 26 bases spanning the gap. Germline CDR1 SGHDN, CDR2 FVKESK.

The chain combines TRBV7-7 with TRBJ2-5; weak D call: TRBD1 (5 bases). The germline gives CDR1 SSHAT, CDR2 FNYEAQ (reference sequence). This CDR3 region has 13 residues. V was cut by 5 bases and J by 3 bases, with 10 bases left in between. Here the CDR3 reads CASSPGLKETQYF. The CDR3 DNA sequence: TGTGCCAGCAGCCCAGGGTTGAAAGAGACCCAGTACTTC.

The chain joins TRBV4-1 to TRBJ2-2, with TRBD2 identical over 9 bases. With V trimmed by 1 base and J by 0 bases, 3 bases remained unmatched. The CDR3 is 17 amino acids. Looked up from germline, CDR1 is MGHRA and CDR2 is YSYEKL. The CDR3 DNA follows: TGCGCCAGCAGCCAAGCCACTAGCGGGCCGAACACCGGGGAGCTGTTTTTT. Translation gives CASSQATSGPNTGELFF.

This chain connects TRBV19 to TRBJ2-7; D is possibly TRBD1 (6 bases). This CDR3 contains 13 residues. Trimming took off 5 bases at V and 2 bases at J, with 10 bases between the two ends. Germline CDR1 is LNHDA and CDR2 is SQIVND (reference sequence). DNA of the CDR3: TGTGCCAGTAGTTGGGACACTACCTACGAGCAGTACTTC. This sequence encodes CASSWDTTYEQYF.

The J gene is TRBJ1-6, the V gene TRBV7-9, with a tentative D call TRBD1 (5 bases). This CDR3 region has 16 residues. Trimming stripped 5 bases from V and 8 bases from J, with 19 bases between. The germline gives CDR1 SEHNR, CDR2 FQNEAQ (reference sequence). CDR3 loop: CASSPSRGTGDSPLHF. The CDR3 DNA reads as TGTGCCAGCAGCCCGAGTCGTGGGACGGGGGATTCACCCCTCCACTTT.

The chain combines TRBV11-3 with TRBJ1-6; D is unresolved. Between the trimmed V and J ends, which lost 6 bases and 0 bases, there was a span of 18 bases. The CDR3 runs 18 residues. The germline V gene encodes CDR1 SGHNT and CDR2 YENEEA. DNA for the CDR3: TGTGCCAGCAGTCATTCCCCTATCGGGAGCTCCTATAATTCACCCCTCCACTTT. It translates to CASSHSPIGSSYNSPLHF.